This T cell receptor (beta chain) emerged from a study of T cells after yellow fever vaccination. This clonotype was recorded many times. A single record per CDR3 protein comes from TCRdb applying MiXCR to the 5' RACE reads. The sample lists 250,000 to 300,000 distinct CDR3 sequences; around 5.2% were seen once. CDR3 length: 13 residues. Trimming took 7 bases from V and 5 from J, leaving 14 bases between them. Germline CDR1 reads SGHKS; CDR2 reads YYEKEE (reference sequence). Sample: CD4+ T cells sorted from PBMCs, taken on the day of the yellow fever booster vaccination. The gene calls are TRBV5-5 and TRBJ2-3; D call uncertain. This sequence originates from a man aged 18 to 29 who received the YFV17D yellow fever vaccine. The DNA of the CDR3 is TGTGCCAGCTACTTTGAAGGGCTAGATACGCAGTATTTT. It is translated as CASYFEGLDTQYF.